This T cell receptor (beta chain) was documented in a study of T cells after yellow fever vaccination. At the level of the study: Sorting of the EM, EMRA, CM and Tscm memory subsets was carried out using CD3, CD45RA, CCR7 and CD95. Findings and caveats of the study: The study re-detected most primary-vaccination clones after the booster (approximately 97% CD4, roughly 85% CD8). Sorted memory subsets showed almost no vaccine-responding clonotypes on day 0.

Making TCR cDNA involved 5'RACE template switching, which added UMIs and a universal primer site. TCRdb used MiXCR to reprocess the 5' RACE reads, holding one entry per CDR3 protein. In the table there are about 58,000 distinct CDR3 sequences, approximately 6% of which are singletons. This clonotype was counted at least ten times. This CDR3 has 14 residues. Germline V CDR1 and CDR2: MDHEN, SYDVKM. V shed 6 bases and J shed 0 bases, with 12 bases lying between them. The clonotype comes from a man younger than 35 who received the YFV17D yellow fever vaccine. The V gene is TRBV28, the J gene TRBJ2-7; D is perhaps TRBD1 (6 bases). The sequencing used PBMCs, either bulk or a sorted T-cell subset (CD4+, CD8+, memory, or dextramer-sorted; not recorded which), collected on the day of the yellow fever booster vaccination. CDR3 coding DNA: TGTGCCAGCAGGACCAGGGGAACCTCCTACGAGCAGTACGTC. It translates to CASRTRGTSYEQYV.